This TCR beta chain was found in a study of blood T cells in healthy people across ages. CDR3 length: 13 amino acids. Looked up from germline, CDR1 is SEHNR and CDR2 is FQNEAQ (reference sequence). Comment on this clonotype: Its antigen is not known.

Study results and limitations: As age increased, TCR beta diversity per million T cells fell in a roughly linear fashion. The study found TCR beta diversity correlated strongly with naive T cell percentage.

For the second PCR, which ran for about 7 to 11 cycles, a sample-barcoded 5' primer and a J-beta primer mix were used. One entry per CDR3 protein results from TCRdb running MiXCR on the 5' RACE reads. The profile shows some 320,000 distinct CDR3 sequences, 27% of them singletons. Total RNA, at least 6 micrograms per sample, was extracted from PBMCs. The chain has TRBV7-9 and TRBJ2-5; tentative D call: TRBD1 (5 bases). The last part of the DNA fits TRBJ2-7 better; the J call may be wrong. This clonotype was obtained from a woman in her 70s in good health. Specimen: blood. CDR3 sequence (DNA): TGTGCCAGCAGAGAGGCAGGGTCCTACGAGCAGTACTTC. Translating gives CASREAGSYEQYF.